This passage covers 20 T cell receptor beta chains from one sample sequenced in a study of T cell repertoires in cytomegalovirus infection. Via MiXCR, TCRdb re-called the reads, giving one row per CDR3 protein. The profile shows 180,000 or so distinct CDR3 sequences, approximately 18% of them singletons. Sample: CD8+ T cells from PBMCs. The receptor set was obtained from a human donor in good health (CMV status not recorded). Some clones in this sample may be carry-over from other donors' samples.

The chain is built from TRBV4-3 and TRBJ2-1, with 7 bases fitting TRBD2. Germline CDR1 reads LGHNA; CDR2 reads YSLEER. V lost 0 bases and J lost 8; bases outside the gene matches: 16. The CDR3 runs to 18 residues. The CDR3 DNA reads as TGCGCCAGCAGCCAAGATACTGGAGTCGGACTAGTTACTCATGAGCAGTTCTTC. This translates into CASSQDTGVGLVTHEQFF.

At least ten counts were recorded for this clonotype. The chain employs TRBV7-6 and TRBJ2-5, with no clear D. Per the germline V gene, CDR1 is SGHVS and CDR2 is FNYEAQ. Trimming took 1 base from V and 7 from J, leaving 16 bases between them. The CDR3 length is 15 residues. CDR3 loop: CASSLGQSASRTQYF. In nucleotides, the CDR3 is TGTGCCAGCAGCTTAGGTCAGTCGGCTTCGAGGACCCAGTACTTC.

The chain combines TRBV4-1 with TRBJ1-4; 11 bases are shared with TRBD1. CDR3 size: 17 residues. The V gene end was trimmed by 3 bases and the J gene end by 3 bases; junction bases not matched to a gene: 6. The V gene's germline CDR1 is MGHRA and CDR2 YSYEKL. CDR3 sequence (DNA): TGCGCCAGCAGCCATCCTCGGGACAGGGGGTCTAATGAAAAACTGTTTTTT. Translated: CASSHPRDRGSNEKLFF.

The rearrangement links TRBV7-2 to TRBJ2-2; 7 nucleotides agree with TRBD2. V dropped 0 bases and J dropped 5; count of bases not matched to a gene: 6. Germline CDR1 is SGHTA and CDR2 is FQGNSA. CDR3 length: 16 amino acids. The CDR3 region is CASSLAHSGLTGELFF. As DNA, the CDR3 is TGTGCCAGCAGCTTAGCCCACTCGGGACTAACCGGGGAGCTGTTTTTT. Full variable domain (rest looked up from reference TRBV7-2 and TRBJ2-2): GAGVSQSPSNKVTEKGKDVELRCDPISGHTALYWYRQSLGQGLEFLIYFQGNSAPDKSGLPSDRFSAERTGGSVSTLTIQRTQQEDSAVYLCASSLAHSGLTGELFFGEGSRLTVL.

This clonotype was observed a handful of times. In DNA form, the CDR3 reads TGTGCCAGCAGTTCCCGCGAGCAGTACTTC. Translating gives CASSSREQYF. This sequence joins TRBV28 and TRBJ2-7; D ambiguous. The CDR3 sequence is 10 residues long. Germline V lookup: CDR1 MDHEN, CDR2 SYDVKM. Trimming left V 4 bases short and J 6 bases short, with 4 bases between.

This chain uses TRBV6-6 with TRBJ2-1, with TRBD2 as a possible D gene (6 bases). The CDR3 runs 15 residues. In germline, CDR1 is MNHNY, CDR2 SVGAGI (reference sequence). V lost 6 bases and J 0 bases, leaving 12 bases between the germline ends. CDR3: CASREGISSYNEQFF. The CDR3 DNA sequence: TGTGCCAGCAGGGAGGGGATAAGCTCCTACAATGAGCAGTTCTTC.

The V call is TRBV4-3, the J call TRBJ1-2; no clear D gene. This CDR3 is built from 15 residues. Germline loops: CDR1 LGHNA, CDR2 YSLEER. The V and J ends lost 0 bases and 9 bases respectively, with 17 bases between them. CDR3 loop: CASSQDQGFGFSYTF. The CDR3 bases are TGCGCCAGCAGCCAAGATCAAGGGTTTGGATTCAGCTACACCTTC.

This chain links TRBV4-2 with TRBJ2-2; D not certain. Per germline, CDR1 LGHNA and CDR2 YNFKEQ. The CDR3 has 15 residues. Between the trimmed V and J ends, which lost 0 bases and 4 bases, there was a span of 9 bases. The CDR3 is CASSQEKVSTGELFF. CDR3 nucleotides: TGTGCCAGCAGCCAAGAAAAGGTCTCCACCGGGGAGCTGTTTTTT.

The chain is built from TRBV20-1 and TRBJ1-2; perhaps TRBD1 as D (5 bases). The CDR3 length is 12 residues. Germline V gives CDR1 DFQATT, CDR2 SNEGSKA (reference sequence). Trimming stripped 5 bases from V and 8 bases from J, with 15 bases between. Here the CDR3 reads CSAPDSLGGYTF. For the CDR3, the DNA is TGCAGTGCTCCCGACAGCCTAGGAGGCTACACCTTC.

The V gene is TRBV5-6, the J gene TRBJ2-7, with D perhaps matching TRBD1 or TRBD2 (5 bases each). There are 14 residues in the CDR3. Trimming removed 2 bases from V and 3 bases from J, with 12 bases in between. Per germline, CDR1 SGHDT and CDR2 YYEEEE. The CDR3 region is CASSFGTASYEQYF. DNA of the CDR3: TGTGCCAGCAGCTTTGGGACCGCGAGCTACGAGCAGTACTTC.

The chain carries TRBV7-9 and TRBJ1-1; D is unclear. V lost 5 bases to trimming and J lost 4 bases, with 11 bases between them. The CDR3 has 13 residues. Germline lookup yields CDR1 SEHNR and CDR2 FQNEAQ (reference sequence). CDR3 sequence reads: CASSTAEGTEAFF. CDR3 DNA sequence: TGTGCCAGCAGCACAGCCGAGGGCACTGAAGCTTTCTTT.

The rearrangement uses TRBV7-6 and TRBJ2-7; TRBD1 or TRBD2 may be the D gene (5 bases each). The CDR3 is 14 residues long. Trimming pared 2 bases from V and 7 bases from J, leaving 15 bases between. Germline CDR1 reads SGHVS; CDR2 reads FNYEAQ. CDR3 in amino acids: CASSLKGPLREQYF. The CDR3 DNA reads TGTGCCAGCAGCTTAAAGGGACCCCTAAGGGAGCAGTACTTC.

This clonotype turned up a few times. The chain carries TRBV19 and TRBJ2-1; D perhaps matches TRBD2 (6 bases). V gave up 0 bases and J gave up 2 bases, with 11 bases separating them. The germline CDR1 and CDR2 sequences are LNHDA and SQIVND (reference sequence). The CDR3 is made up of 16 amino acids. CDR3 sequence: CASSIDGGIAYNEQFF. The CDR3 DNA reads TGTGCCAGTAGTATAGACGGAGGGATCGCCTACAATGAGCAGTTCTTC.

This clonotype was counted many times. V usage is TRBV2 and J usage is TRBJ1-1; D is unclear. There are 11 residues in the CDR3. V was clipped by 4 bases and J by 7 bases, with 7 bases between them. CDR1 SNHLY and CDR2 FYNNEI come from the germline V gene. The CDR3 here is CASSVSSEAFF. The CDR3 coding sequence is TGTGCCAGCAGTGTTTCCAGTGAAGCTTTCTTT.

The chain recombines TRBV7-9 with TRBJ2-2, with 7 nucleotides matching TRBD1. V dropped 5 bases and J dropped 8; count of bases not matched to a gene: 8. CDR1 is SEHNR, CDR2 FQNEAQ, per germline (reference sequence). The CDR3 consists of 14 residues. CDR3 sequence reads: CASSPSGTVGELFF. CDR3 coding DNA: TGTGCCAGCAGCCCCTCCGGGACAGTTGGGGAGCTGTTTTTT.

This clonotype was picked up a small number of times. The chain uses TRBV12-3 or TRBV12-4 and TRBJ2-3, with 9 bases fitting TRBD2. J lost 7 bases, V lost 6 bases, and 8 bases had no gene match. The CDR3 is 14 amino acids. This CDR3 reads CASSPGLASHTQYF. The CDR3 nucleotides are TGTGCCAGCAGCCCGGGACTAGCATCCCATACGCAGTATTTT.

This clonotype was seen just once. J is TRBJ1-1 and V is TRBV5-1; D is unclear. CDR3 length: 12 residues. The V gene lost 3 bases and the J gene lost 6 bases, with 9 bases spanning the gap. The germline CDR1 and CDR2 sequences are SGHRS and YFSETQ. CDR3 DNA sequence: TGCGCCAGCAGCTGGCTTGGGGCTGAAGCTTTCTTT. Protein product: CASSWLGAEAFF.

This clonotype was detected only a few times. J is TRBJ2-5 and V is TRBV28; TRBD2 aligns across 15 bases. Germline V gene data show CDR1 as MDHEN and CDR2 as SYDVKM. The CDR3 covers 16 residues. V shed 4 bases, J shed 5 bases, and the junction held 5 bases outside the gene matches. The CDR3 bases are TGTGCCAGCAGTTGGACTAGCGGGGGGGCCGGGGAGACCCAGTACTTC. It is translated as CASSWTSGGAGETQYF.

This rearrangement joins TRBV7-2 to TRBJ2-3; 8 bases fit TRBD2. This CDR3 is built from 16 residues. Trimming took 4 bases from V and 0 from J; bases not matched to a gene: 6. Per the germline V gene, CDR1 is SGHTA and CDR2 is FQGNSA. In DNA form, the CDR3 reads TGTGCCAGCAGCTCGGGGGGGCCCACTAGCACAGATACGCAGTATTTT. It encodes CASSSGGPTSTDTQYF.

The chain links TRBV9 to TRBJ2-7, with 9 nucleotides matching TRBD1. The CDR3 has 15 residues. Germline CDR1 SGDLS, CDR2 YYNGEE. The trim removed 4 bases at V and 7 bases at J, leaving 12 bases unmatched. The CDR3 is CASSPSDRGPPEQYF. In nucleotides, the CDR3 is TGTGCCAGCAGCCCCTCGGACAGGGGTCCCCCGGAGCAGTACTTC.